These 18 T cell receptor beta chains were all obtained from the same sample, sequenced in a study of blood T cell repertoires in COVID-19. Produced via immunoSEQ multiplex PCR; TCRdb's table is partial and in-frame only. In the table there are roughly 150,000 clones, roughly four fifths of which are singletons. The sequenced sample was peripheral blood. The source of these receptors is a man between 65 and 79 years old with active or convalescent COVID-19.

This clone has just one count. This chain joins TRBV7-2 and TRBJ2-5, with 8 positions matching TRBD1. The CDR3 contains 16 residues. Germline CDR1 is SGHTA and CDR2 is FQGNSA. Trimming removed 8 bases from V and 4 bases from J; junction bases left unmatched: 15. As DNA, the CDR3 is TGTGCCAGCCGATGGACGACAGGGGCCAGCCGAGAGACCCAGTACTTC. It yields the protein CASRWTTGASRETQYF.

This chain uses TRBV7-2 with TRBJ2-7; the D gene is possibly TRBD1 (5 bases). CDR1 SGHTA and CDR2 FQGNSA come from the germline V gene. The CDR3 contains 14 residues. The germline V and J ends were trimmed by 4 bases and 7 bases, with 17 bases remaining between them. Here the CDR3 DNA reads TGTGCCAGCAGCTCCCACAGGTCCCCAAGGGAGCAGTACTTC. It yields the protein CASSSHRSPREQYF.

The gene calls are TRBV6-5 and TRBJ2-7; tentatively, D is TRBD1 (6 bases). The CDR3 totals 15 residues. The V and J ends lost 7 bases and 0 bases respectively, with 16 bases between them. Germline CDR1 and CDR2: MNHEY and SVGAGI. CDR3 in amino acids: CASTSTGTHSYEQYF. The CDR3 coding sequence is TGTGCCAGCACCTCTACCGGGACACACTCCTACGAGCAGTACTTC.

The chain links TRBV2 to TRBJ1-3; D is possibly TRBD1 (6 bases). V lost 6 bases and J lost 6, with 21 bases in between. CDR1 is SNHLY, CDR2 FYNNEI, per germline. CDR3 size: 16 residues. The CDR3 spells CASSPPGQRKLNTIYF. Written as DNA, the CDR3 is TGTGCCAGCAGCCCCCCGGGACAAAGAAAGCTAAACACCATATATTTT.

The chain couples TRBV6-2 or TRBV6-3 to TRBJ1-1; 8 bases are shared with TRBD1. The J segment lost 4 bases and the V segment lost 6 bases, leaving 7 bases of the junction unmatched. Germline V gene sequence: CDR1 MNHEY, CDR2 SVGEGT. This CDR3 is built from 14 residues. CDR3 in amino acids: CASSLRGRGTEAFF. The CDR3 nucleotides read TGTGCCAGCAGCCTCAGGGGGCGCGGCACTGAAGCTTTCTTT.

The rearrangement links TRBV6-1 to TRBJ2-5; D is perhaps TRBD1 (6 bases). The V gene's germline CDR1 is MNHNS and CDR2 SASEGT. Between the trimmed V and J ends, which lost 7 bases and 1 base, there was a span of 13 bases. The CDR3 sequence is 14 residues long. CDR3 sequence: CASIDRRFQETQYF. The DNA of the CDR3 is TGTGCCAGCATCGACAGGAGATTCCAAGAGACCCAGTACTTC.

This clone showed up many times. The chain uses TRBV9 and TRBJ1-1; D perhaps matches TRBD1 (5 bases). Trimming shortened V by 2 bases and J by 6 bases, and 14 bases separated the two germline ends. From germline, CDR1 is SGDLS and CDR2 YYNGEE. The CDR3 has 14 amino acids. This CDR3 reads CASSVLEGFSEAFF. The CDR3 DNA is TGTGCCAGCAGCGTTTTGGAGGGGTTCTCTGAAGCTTTCTTT.

This clone was observed a single time. The V call is TRBV5-4, the J call TRBJ1-2; 10 positions match TRBD1. V was pared by 2 bases and J by 2 bases, with 3 bases of the junction left unmatched. CDR3 length equals 15 residues. The germline V gene encodes CDR1 SGHNT and CDR2 YYREEE (reference sequence). This chain's CDR3 is CASSFKGQGNYGYTF. CDR3 bases: TGTGCCAGCAGCTTTAAGGGACAGGGGAACTATGGCTACACCTTC.

V gene TRBV6-5 combines with J gene TRBJ1-5, with 7 bases lining up with TRBD1. The CDR3 consists of 14 residues. V dropped 6 bases and J dropped 4; count of bases not matched to a gene: 6. The germline V gene encodes CDR1 MNHEY and CDR2 SVGAGI. The CDR3 DNA follows: TGTGCCAGCAGCCAGGGACAGCTAAATCAGCCCCAGCATTTT. Protein: CASSQGQLNQPQHF.

The chain links TRBV18 to TRBJ2-5, with D unclear. Per germline, CDR1 KGHSH and CDR2 LQKENI. V lost 3 bases and J 5 bases, leaving 10 bases between the germline ends. The CDR3 totals 13 residues. Written as DNA, the CDR3 is TGTGCCAGCTCACCTCCGGTCCGGGAGACCCAGTACTTC. Translating it yields CASSPPVRETQYF.

V is TRBV4-1 and J is TRBJ1-6; D is uncertain. Trimming removed 0 bases from V and 15 bases from J, with 12 bases in between. CDR3 length equals 13 residues. Per the germline V gene, CDR1 is MGHRA and CDR2 is YSYEKL. In nucleotides, the CDR3 is TGCGCCAGCAGCCAAGAGTCCGCCAAGCACCTCCACTTT. As protein: CASSQESAKHLHF.

This rearrangement joins TRBV7-9 to TRBJ2-7, with TRBD2 matching 7 bases. Germline CDR1 reads SEHNR; CDR2 reads FQNEAQ (reference sequence). The CDR3 covers 14 residues. V was clipped by 5 bases and J by 3 bases; unmatched bases: 7. The CDR3: CASSTRGGDYEQYF. The CDR3 DNA reads TGTGCCAGCAGCACGAGGGGAGGGGACTACGAGCAGTACTTC. The whole variable domain, filled in from reference TRBV7-9 and TRBJ2-7, reads DTGVSQNPRHKITKRGQNVTFRCDPISEHNRLYWYRQTLGQGPEFLTYFQNEAQLEKSRLLSDRFSAERPKGSFSTLEIQRTEQGDSAMYLCASSTRGGDYEQYFGPGTRLTVT.

The chain recombines TRBV3-1 (or the pseudogene TRBV3-2) with TRBJ1-1; D perhaps matches TRBD1 (5 bases). Trimming stripped 4 bases from V and 5 bases from J, with 11 bases between. CDR3 length: 13 amino acids. In germline, CDR1 is LGHDT, CDR2 YNNKEL (reference sequence). CDR3 DNA sequence: TGTGCCAGCAGCCCAACTGGGACTACTGAAGCTTTCTTT. It translates to CASSPTGTTEAFF.

The V call is TRBV28, the J call TRBJ2-1; TRBD2 agrees at 11 bases. From germline, CDR1 is MDHEN and CDR2 SYDVKM. The CDR3 consists of 16 residues. V dropped 2 bases and J dropped 3; count of bases not matched to a gene: 3. The CDR3 protein is CASSLTLAGDYNEQFF. The CDR3 DNA sequence: TGTGCCAGCAGTTTAACACTAGCGGGGGACTACAATGAGCAGTTCTTC. Filled out from reference TRBV28 and TRBJ2-1, the complete variable domain reads DVKVTQSSRYLVKRTGEKVFLECVQDMDHENMFWYRQDPGLGLRLIYFSYDVKMKEKGDIPEGYSVSREKKERFSLILESASTNQTSMYLCASSLTLAGDYNEQFFGPGTRLTVL.

This clone appeared a single time. This sequence joins TRBV7-9 and TRBJ2-1, with D possibly being TRBD2 (6 bases). Germline CDR1 SEHNR, CDR2 FQNEAQ (reference sequence). Trimming stripped 3 bases from V and 8 bases from J, with 14 bases between. The CDR3 consists of 14 residues. The CDR3 nucleotides read TGTGCCAGCAGCTTGGGTTTAGCGGTGGATGAGCAGTTCTTC. It encodes CASSLGLAVDEQFF.

The chain employs TRBV6-5 and TRBJ2-4; D remains ambiguous. V was shortened by 6 bases and J by 0 bases, with 6 bases between the two germline ends. This CDR3 contains 13 residues. The germline gives CDR1 MNHEY, CDR2 SVGAGI. The CDR3, as DNA: TGTGCCAGCAGAATTCTAGCCAAAAACATTCAGTACTTC. It specifies CASRILAKNIQYF.

The rearrangement joins TRBV27 to TRBJ1-3; the match to TRBD1 covers 8 bases. The CDR3 is 15 residues long. CDR1 is MNHEY and CDR2 is SMNVEV in the germline V gene (reference sequence). Losses at the gene ends were 2 bases for V and 9 bases for J; bases not matched to a gene: 9. The CDR3 loop is CASSLTGQGIGTIYF. In nucleotides, the CDR3 is TGTGCCAGCAGTTTAACAGGACAGGGTATCGGCACCATATATTTT.

The chain combines TRBV6-6 with TRBJ1-5, with 9 bases that match TRBD1. The CDR3 has 14 residues. Unmatched junction bases numbered 2, after V lost 6 bases and J lost 2 bases. The germline V gene has CDR1 MNHNY and CDR2 SVGAGI (reference sequence). DNA for the CDR3: TGTGCCAGCAGACAGGGGGCTCGCAATCAGCCCCAGCATTTT. It specifies CASRQGARNQPQHF.